The sequence of this T cell receptor beta chain was determined in a study of blood T cells in healthy people across ages. About the research overall: When template switching was applied, about one barcoded beta molecule was captured per two T cells.

From germline, CDR1 is SGHRS and CDR2 YFSETQ. This CDR3 has 15 residues. J gave up 12 bases and V 7 bases, and 16 bases lay outside the gene matches. Next came a second PCR, run for about 7 to 12 cycles, which used a sample-barcoded 5' primer along with a J-beta primer mix. TCRdb passed the 5' RACE reads through MiXCR, listing each CDR3 protein once. The sample contains approximately 800,000 distinct CDR3 sequences, approximately 60% of which appear only once. In each sample, at least 6 million PBMCs were isolated. The chain combines TRBV5-1 with TRBJ2-1, with 10 bases fitting TRBD1. This clonotype was obtained from a man aged 40-49 years in good health. Sequencing was performed on blood. In DNA, the CDR3 is TGCGCCAGCCGAGATAGACAGGGGGCTTCCGGCGGGCAGTTCTTC. It specifies CASRDRQGASGGQFF.